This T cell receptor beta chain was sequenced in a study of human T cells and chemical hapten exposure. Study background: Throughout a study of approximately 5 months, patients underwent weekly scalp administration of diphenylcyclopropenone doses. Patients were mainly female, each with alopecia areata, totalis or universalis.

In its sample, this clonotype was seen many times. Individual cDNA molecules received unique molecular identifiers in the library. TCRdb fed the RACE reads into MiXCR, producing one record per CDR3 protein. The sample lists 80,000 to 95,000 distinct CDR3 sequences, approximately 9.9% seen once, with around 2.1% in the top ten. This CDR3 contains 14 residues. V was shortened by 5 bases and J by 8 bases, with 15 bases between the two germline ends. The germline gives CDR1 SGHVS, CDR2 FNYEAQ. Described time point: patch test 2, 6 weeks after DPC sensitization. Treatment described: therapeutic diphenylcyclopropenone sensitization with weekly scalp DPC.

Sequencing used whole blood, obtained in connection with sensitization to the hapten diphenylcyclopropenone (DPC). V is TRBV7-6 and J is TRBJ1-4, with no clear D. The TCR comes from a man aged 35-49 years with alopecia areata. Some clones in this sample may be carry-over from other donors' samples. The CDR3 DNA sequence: TGTGCCAGCAGCCGGCGCGCAGATCTCGAAAAACTGTTTTTT. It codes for CASSRRADLEKLFF. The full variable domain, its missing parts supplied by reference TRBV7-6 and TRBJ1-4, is GAGVSQSPRYKVTKRGQDVALRCDPISGHVSLYWYRQALGQGPEFLTYFNYEAQQDKSGLPNDRFSAERPEGSISTLTIQRTEQRDSAMYRCASSRRADLEKLFFGSGTQLSVL.